The entry that follows covers one TCR beta chain sequence. It has no known antigen specificity. Base qualities are not recorded, but no much larger clone differs from it by a single base. This sample was taken from a study of blood T cell repertoires in COVID-19 (dated by TCRdb to 2019 to 2021). Some background on the complete study: Collaborator samples came from the United States, Italy and Spain and covered acute and convalescent phases of COVID-19. The repertoires were released in a freely available public database meant as a resource for research on the immune response to SARS-CoV-2. Samples were obtained from the ongoing ImmuneRACE study (first 160 participants) and from 1,254 subjects provided by 6 global collaborators. The prospective study material was composed of cDNA or gDNA derived from T cells, B-cell-depleted T cells, or PBMCs. Where available, HLA class I and class II types were obtained from metadata supplied by the sample provider rather than from assay-based typing. A de-identified subject ID, COVID-19 status, age in years and sex were almost always included in the sample metadata. The dataset comprised deeply sampled blood TCRbeta repertoires from subjects exposed to, actively infected with, or recovered from COVID-19.

General findings and caveats noted by the study authors: Clinical and demographic metadata were provided uncurated, with the amount varying by source and participant.

Spanning cysteine to phenylalanine, the CDR3 consists of 15 amino acids. Only the CDR3 DNA stays, 45 bases, in frame from base 1. V ends up 5 bases short and J 1 base short, with an unmatched junction base count of 4. CDR1 and CDR2, looked up from the germline V gene (reference sequence), are SGHNT and YYREEE. The collaborating institutions used their own protocols to collect whole blood in K2EDTA tubes. For TCRbeta analysis, collaborators shipped samples in one of three forms: frozen whole blood, isolated PBMCs, or DNA extracted from either of those sample types. TCRbeta CDR3 regions were amplified from genomic DNA using the immunoSEQ Assay, a bias-controlled multiplex PCR. The original methods were these. Nucleated cell counts per sample were estimated from amplification of reference gene primers within the assay. To quantify the absolute abundance of each unique TCRbeta CDR3 rearrangement, sequence reads were collapsed and filtered. For each sample, productive Simpson clonality was calculated by taking the square root of Simpson's diversity index across productive rearrangements. TCRdb's version of the immuneACCESS table is confined to in-frame rearrangements and falls short of the full clone set. An unresolved V gene accounts for under half of the shortfall where checked; the remainder is of unknown origin. The V and J calls and clone size were taken over from that table, and D and trimming were inferred from the DNA. A total of 35,000 to 50,000 clones appear in this sample, 69% of them only once. The ten largest clones represent approximately 6.2% of the sample.

The clonotype was recovered from an elderly man with acute or convalescent COVID-19. The sequencing input was peripheral blood. The chain employs TRBV5-4 and TRBJ2-3, with 10 junctional bases fitting TRBD1. The DNA reads as follows: TGTGCCAGCAGGACAGGGACAGGGGGCACAGATACGCAGTATTTT. Its protein product is CASRTGTGGTDTQYF.